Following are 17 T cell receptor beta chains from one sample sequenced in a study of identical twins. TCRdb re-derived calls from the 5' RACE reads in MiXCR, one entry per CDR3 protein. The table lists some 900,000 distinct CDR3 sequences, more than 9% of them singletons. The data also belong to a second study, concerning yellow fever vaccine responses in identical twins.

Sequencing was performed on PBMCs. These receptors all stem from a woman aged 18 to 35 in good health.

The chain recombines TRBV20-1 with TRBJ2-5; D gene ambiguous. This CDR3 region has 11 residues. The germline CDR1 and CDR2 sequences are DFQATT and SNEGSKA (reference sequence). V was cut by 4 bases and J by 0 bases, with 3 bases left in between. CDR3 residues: CSAKYQETQYF. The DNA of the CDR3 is TGCAGTGCTAAGTACCAAGAGACCCAGTACTTC.

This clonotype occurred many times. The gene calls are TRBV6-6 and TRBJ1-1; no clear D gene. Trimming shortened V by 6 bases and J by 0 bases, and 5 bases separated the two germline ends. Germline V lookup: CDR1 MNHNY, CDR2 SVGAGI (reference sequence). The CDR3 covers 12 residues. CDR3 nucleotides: TGTGCCAGCAGCCCCCTGAACACTGAAGCTTTCTTT. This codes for CASSPLNTEAFF.

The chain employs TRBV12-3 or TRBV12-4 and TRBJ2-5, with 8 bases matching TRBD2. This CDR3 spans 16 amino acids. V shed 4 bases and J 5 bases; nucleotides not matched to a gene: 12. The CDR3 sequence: CASSSQPGLGGETQYF. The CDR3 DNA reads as TGTGCCAGCAGTTCCCAGCCGGGACTAGGAGGGGAGACCCAGTACTTC.

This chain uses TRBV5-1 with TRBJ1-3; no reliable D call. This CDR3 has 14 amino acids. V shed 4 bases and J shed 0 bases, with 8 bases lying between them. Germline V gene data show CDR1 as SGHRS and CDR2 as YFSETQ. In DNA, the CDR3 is TGCGCCAGCAGCATTGACGTCTCTGGAAACACCATATATTTT. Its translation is CASSIDVSGNTIYF.

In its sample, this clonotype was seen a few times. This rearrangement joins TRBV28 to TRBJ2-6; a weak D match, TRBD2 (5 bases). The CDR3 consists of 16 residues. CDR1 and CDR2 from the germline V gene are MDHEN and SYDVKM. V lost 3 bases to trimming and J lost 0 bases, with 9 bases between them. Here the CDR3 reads CASSFERFSGANVLTF. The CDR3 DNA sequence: TGTGCCAGCAGTTTCGAGCGGTTCTCTGGGGCCAACGTCCTGACTTTC.

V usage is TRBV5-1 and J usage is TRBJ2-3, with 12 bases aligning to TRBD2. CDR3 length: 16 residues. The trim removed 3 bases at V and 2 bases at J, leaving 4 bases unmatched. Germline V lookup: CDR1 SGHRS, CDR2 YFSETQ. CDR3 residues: CASSSRTSGDTDTQYF. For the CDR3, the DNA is TGCGCCAGCAGCTCTCGGACTAGCGGGGACACAGATACGCAGTATTTT.

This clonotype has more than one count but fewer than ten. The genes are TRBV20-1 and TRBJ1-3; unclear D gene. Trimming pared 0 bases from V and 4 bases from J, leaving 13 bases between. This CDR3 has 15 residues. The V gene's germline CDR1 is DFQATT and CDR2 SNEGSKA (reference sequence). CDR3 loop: CSARDAGPGGNTIYF. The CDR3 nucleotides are TGCAGTGCTAGAGATGCGGGCCCCGGGGGAAACACCATATATTTT.

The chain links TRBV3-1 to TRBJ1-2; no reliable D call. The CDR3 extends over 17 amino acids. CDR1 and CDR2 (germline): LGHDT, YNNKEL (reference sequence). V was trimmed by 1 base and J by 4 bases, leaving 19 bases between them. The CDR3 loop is CASSQAGPRISGYGYTF. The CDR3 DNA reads TGTGCCAGCAGCCAAGCGGGTCCGAGGATCTCTGGCTATGGCTACACCTTC.

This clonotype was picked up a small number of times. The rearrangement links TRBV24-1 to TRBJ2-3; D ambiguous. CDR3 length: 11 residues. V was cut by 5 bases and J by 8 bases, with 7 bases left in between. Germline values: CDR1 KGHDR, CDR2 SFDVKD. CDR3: CATSGGFTQYF. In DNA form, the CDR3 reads TGTGCCACCAGTGGGGGTTTTACGCAGTATTTT.

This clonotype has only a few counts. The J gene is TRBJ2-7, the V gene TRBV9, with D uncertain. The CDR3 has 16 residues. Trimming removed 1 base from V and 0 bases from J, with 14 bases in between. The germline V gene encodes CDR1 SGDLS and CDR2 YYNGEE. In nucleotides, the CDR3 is TGTGCCAGCAGCGTATCTCCGGAACCACCCTCCTACGAGCAGTACTTC. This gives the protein CASSVSPEPPSYEQYF.

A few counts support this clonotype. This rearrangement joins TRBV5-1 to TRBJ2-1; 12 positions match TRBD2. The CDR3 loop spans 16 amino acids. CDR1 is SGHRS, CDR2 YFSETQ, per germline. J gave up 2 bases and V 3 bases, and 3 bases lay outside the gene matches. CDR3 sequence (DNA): TGCGCCAGCAGCTCTGCTAGCGGGAGGGCCTACAATGAGCAGTTCTTC. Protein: CASSSASGRAYNEQFF. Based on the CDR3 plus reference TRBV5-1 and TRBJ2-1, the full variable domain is KAGVTQTPRYLIKTRGQQVTLSCSPISGHRSVSWYQQTPGQGLQFLFEYFSETQRNKGNFPGRFSGRQFSNSRSEMNVSTLELGDSALYLCASSSASGRAYNEQFFGPGTRLTVL.

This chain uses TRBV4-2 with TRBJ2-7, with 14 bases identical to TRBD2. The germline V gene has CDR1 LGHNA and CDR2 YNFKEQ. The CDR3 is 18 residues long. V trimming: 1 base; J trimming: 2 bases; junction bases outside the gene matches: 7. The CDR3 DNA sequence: TGTGCCAGCAGCCAAGTGAGACTAGCGGGGGGGCAGGCCTACGAGCAGTACGTC. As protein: CASSQVRLAGGQAYEQYV.

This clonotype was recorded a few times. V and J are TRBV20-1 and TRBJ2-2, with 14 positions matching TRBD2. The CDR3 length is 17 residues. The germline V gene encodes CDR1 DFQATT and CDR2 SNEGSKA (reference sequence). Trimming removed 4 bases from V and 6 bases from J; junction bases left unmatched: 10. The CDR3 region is CSATSTSGGAGAGELFF. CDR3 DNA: TGCAGTGCTACCTCGACTAGCGGGGGGGCCGGGGCCGGGGAGCTGTTTTTT.

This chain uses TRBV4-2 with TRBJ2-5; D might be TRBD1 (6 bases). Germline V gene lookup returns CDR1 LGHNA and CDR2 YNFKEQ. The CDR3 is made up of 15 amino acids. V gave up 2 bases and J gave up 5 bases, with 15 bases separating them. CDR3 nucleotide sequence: TGTGCCAGCAGCCAACCCGGGACACCCAAGGAGACCCAGTACTTC. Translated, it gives CASSQPGTPKETQYF.

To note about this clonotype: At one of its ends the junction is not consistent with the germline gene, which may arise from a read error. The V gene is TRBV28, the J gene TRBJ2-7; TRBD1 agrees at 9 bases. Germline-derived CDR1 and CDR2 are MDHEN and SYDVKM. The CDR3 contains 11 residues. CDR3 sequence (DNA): TGTGCCAGCAGTCTTGGGGACAGGGCACGGTTC. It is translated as CASSLGDRARF.

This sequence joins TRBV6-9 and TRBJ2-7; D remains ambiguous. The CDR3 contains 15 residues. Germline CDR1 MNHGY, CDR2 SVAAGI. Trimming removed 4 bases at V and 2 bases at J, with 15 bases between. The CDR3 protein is CASSSPGRTAYEQYF. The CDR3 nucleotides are TGTGCCAGCAGTTCTCCAGGACGGACGGCCTACGAGCAGTACTTC.

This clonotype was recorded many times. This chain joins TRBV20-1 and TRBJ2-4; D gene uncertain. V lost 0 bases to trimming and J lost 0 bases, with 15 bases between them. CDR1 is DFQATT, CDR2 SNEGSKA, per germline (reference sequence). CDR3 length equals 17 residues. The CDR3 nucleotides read TGCAGTGCTAGAGATCGGTCAGCTGTCCCAGCCAAAAACATTCAGTACTTC. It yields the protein CSARDRSAVPAKNIQYF.